Listed below are T cell receptor beta chains from one sample, sequenced in a study of blood T cell repertoires in COVID-19. The method was immunoSEQ multiplex PCR; TCRdb's version includes in-frame clones alone and lacks a portion of them. The sample lists 300,000 to 450,000 clones; 85% to 90% were seen once. The sample taken for sequencing was PBMCs or T cells enriched from blood (not recorded which). Every receptor here comes from a woman aged 18-29 years who had recovered from COVID-19. Each CDR3 is given with its conserved first and last residue. D genes are given only for firm matches. Not every row has a clone size; where given, it reads once, few, many or a size class.

clone_size j_call d_call v_call cdr3_aa cdr3_nt
NA TRBJ2-3 NA TRBV27 CASSLRGTGDTQYF TGTGCCAGCAGTTTACGGGGGACGGGGGATACGCAGTATTTT
NA TRBJ2-5 TRBD2 TRBV3-1/TRBV3-2 CASSLLAGGGKETQYF TGTGCCAGCAGTCTGCTAGCGGGGGGAGGAAAAGAGACCCAGTACTTC
NA TRBJ1-1 NA TRBV5-1 CASSLGTGMNTEAFF TGCGCCAGCAGCTTGGGAACAGGCATGAACACTGAAGCTTTCTTT
once TRBJ1-5 TRBD1 TRBV30 CAWSRQGGQPQHF TGTGCCTGGAGCAGACAGGGCGGTCAGCCCCAGCATTTT
once TRBJ2-1 NA TRBV18 CASSHGGHVSYNEQFF TGTGCCAGCTCACACGGCGGACACGTCTCCTACAATGAGCAGTTCTTC
few TRBJ1-4 NA TRBV19 CASSPPGEGPTF TGTGCCAGTAGTCCACCAGGGGAGGGGCCGACTTTT
once TRBJ1-2 NA TRBV7-9 CASSPVNVYGYTF TGTGCCAGCAGCCCGGTAAACGTTTATGGCTACACCTTC
NA TRBJ2-5 TRBD2 TRBV7-3 CASSLQRGPQETQYF TGTGCCAGCAGCTTACAGCGGGGGCCGCAAGAGACCCAGTACTTC
NA TRBJ1-2 NA TRBV2 CASSEAPGGRGGYTF TGTGCCAGCAGTGAAGCCCCCGGGGGGCGCGGAGGCTACACCTTC
NA TRBJ1-5 NA TRBV5-3 CARSLSGYLGNQPQHF TGTGCCAGAAGCTTGTCAGGGTACTTGGGCAATCAGCCCCAGCATTTT